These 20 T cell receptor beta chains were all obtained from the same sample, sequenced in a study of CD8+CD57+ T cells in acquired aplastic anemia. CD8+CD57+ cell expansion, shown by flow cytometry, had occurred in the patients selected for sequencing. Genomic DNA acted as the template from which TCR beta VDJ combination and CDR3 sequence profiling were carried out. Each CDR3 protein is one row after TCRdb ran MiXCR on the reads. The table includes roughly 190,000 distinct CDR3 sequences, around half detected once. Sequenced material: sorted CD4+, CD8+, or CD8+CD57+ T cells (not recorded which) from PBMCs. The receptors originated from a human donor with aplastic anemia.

CDR3 DNA sequence: TGTGCCAGCAGTGAAGGCAGGGTTGGAAAGCAGCCCCAGCATTTT. This sequence encodes CASSEGRVGKQPQHF. The chain uses TRBV6-1 and TRBJ1-5; tentatively, D is TRBD1 (5 bases). Germline CDR1 reads MNHNS; CDR2 reads SASEGT. This CDR3 spans 15 amino acids. V was pared by 1 base and J by 7 bases, with 14 bases between.

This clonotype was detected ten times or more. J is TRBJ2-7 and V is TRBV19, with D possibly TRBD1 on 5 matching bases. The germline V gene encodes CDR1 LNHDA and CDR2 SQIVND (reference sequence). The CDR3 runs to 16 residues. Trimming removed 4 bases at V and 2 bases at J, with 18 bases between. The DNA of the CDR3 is TGTGCCAGTAGTAAATATCCTGACAGTGCGACCTACGAGCAGTACTTC. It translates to CASSKYPDSATYEQYF.

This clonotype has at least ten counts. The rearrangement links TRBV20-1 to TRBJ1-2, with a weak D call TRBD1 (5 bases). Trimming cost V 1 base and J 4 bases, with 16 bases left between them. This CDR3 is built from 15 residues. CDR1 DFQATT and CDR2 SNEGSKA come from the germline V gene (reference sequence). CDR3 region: CSARGGYRDVYGYTF. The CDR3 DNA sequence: TGCAGTGCTAGAGGGGGCTACCGGGACGTCTATGGCTACACCTTC.

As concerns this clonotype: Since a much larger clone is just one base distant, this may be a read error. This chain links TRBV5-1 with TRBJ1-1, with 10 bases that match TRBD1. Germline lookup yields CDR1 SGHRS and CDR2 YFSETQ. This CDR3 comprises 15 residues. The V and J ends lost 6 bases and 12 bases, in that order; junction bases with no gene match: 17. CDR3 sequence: CASTPITSTGGTSFF. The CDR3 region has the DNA TGCGCCAGCACTCCGATTACTTCGACAGGGGGCACGTCTTTCTTT. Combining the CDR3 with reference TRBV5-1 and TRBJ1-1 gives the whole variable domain KAGVTQTPRYLIKTRGQQVTLSCSPISGHRSVSWYQQTPGQGLQFLFEYFSETQRNKGNFPGRFSGRQFSNSRSEMNVSTLELGDSALYLCASTPITSTGGTSFFGQGTRLTVV.

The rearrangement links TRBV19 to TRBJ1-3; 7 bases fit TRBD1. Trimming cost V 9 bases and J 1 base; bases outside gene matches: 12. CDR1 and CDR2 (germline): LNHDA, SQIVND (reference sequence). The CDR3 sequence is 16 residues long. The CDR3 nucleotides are TGTGCCAGCTCGAGGAGGGGACAGCTTTCTGGAAACACCATATATTTT. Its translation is CASSRRGQLSGNTIYF. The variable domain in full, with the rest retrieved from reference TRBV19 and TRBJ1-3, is DGGITQSPKYLFRKEGQNVTLSCEQNLNHDAMYWYRQDPGQGLRLIYYSQIVNDFQKGDIAEGYSVSREKKESFPLTVTSAQKNPTAFYLCASSRRGQLSGNTIYFGEGSWLTVV.

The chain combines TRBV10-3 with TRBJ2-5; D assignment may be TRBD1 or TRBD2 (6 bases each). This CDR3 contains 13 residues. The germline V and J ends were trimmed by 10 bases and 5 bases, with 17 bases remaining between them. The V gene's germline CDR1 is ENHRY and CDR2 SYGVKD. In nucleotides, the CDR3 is TGTGCCAGCAGCCTCCCCGGGGGCGAGACCCAGTACTTC. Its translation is CASSLPGGETQYF.

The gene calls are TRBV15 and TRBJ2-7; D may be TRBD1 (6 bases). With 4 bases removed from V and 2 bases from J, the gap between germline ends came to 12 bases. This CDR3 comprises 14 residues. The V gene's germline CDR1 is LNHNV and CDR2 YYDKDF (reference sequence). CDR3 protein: CATSNQGPTYEQYF. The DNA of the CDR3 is TGTGCCACCAGCAATCAGGGGCCGACCTACGAGCAGTACTTC.

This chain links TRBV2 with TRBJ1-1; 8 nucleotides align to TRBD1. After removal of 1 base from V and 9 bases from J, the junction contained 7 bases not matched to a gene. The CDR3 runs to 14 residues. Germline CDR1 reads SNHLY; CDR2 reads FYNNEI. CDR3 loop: CASSEVGDRQKAFF. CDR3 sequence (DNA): TGTGCCAGCAGTGAAGTTGGGGACAGGCAGAAAGCTTTCTTT.

The CDR3 DNA is TGTGCCATCAGTGAAGAACTAGCGGGAGTTGGGCAGTACTTC. Protein sequence: CAISEELAGVGQYF. The chain employs TRBV10-3 and TRBJ2-7; 11 nucleotides align to TRBD2. This CDR3 is built from 14 residues. Germline-derived CDR1 and CDR2 are ENHRY and SYGVKD. J lost 9 bases, V lost 3 bases, and 7 bases had no gene match.

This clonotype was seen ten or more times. The CDR3 region has the DNA TGTGCCAGCAGTTACCCCCGAATGAATTCACCCCTCCACTTT. Protein: CASSYPRMNSPLHF. This chain joins TRBV6-5 and TRBJ1-6; D not resolved. This CDR3 has 14 amino acids. V gave up 2 bases and J gave up 7 bases, with 9 bases separating them. From germline, CDR1 is MNHEY and CDR2 SVGAGI.

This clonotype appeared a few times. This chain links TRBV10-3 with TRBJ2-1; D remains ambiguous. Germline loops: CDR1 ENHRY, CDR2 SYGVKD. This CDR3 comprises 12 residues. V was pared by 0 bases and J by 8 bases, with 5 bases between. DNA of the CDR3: TGTGCCATCAGTGAGTCGGGCGATGAGCAGTTCTTC. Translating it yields CAISESGDEQFF.

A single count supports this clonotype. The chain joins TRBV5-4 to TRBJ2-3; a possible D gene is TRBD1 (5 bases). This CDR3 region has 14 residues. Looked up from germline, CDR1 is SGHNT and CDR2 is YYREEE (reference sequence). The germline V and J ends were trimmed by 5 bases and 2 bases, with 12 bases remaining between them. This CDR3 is CASSGAVNTDTQYF. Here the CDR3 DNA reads TGTGCCAGCAGTGGGGCCGTCAACACAGATACGCAGTATTTT.

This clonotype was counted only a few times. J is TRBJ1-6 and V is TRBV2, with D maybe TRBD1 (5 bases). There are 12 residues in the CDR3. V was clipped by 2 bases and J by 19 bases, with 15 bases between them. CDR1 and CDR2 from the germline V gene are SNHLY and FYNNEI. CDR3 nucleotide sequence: TGTGCCAGCAGTGAACAGGGCCCCGAGTCGCACTTT. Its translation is CASSEQGPESHF.

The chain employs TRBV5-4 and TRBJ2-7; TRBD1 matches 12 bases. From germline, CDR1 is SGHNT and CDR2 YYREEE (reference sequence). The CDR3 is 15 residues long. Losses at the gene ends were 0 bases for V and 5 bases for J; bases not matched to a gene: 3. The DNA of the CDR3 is TGTGCCAGCAGCTTGGGTGGGACAGGGGGCGACGAGCAGTACTTC. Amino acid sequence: CASSLGGTGGDEQYF.

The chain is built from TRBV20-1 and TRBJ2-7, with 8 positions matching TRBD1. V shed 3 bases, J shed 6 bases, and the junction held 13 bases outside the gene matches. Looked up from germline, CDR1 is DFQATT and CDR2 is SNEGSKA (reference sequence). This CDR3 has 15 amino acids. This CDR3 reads CSASGPGTGGSEQYF. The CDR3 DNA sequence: TGCAGTGCTAGTGGTCCCGGGACAGGAGGCTCCGAGCAGTACTTC.

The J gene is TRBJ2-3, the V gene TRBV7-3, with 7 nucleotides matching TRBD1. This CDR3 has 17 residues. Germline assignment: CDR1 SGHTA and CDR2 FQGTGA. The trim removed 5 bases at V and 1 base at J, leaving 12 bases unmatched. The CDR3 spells CASSPWSTGTGTDTQYF. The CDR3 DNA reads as TGTGCCAGCAGCCCATGGTCGACAGGGACGGGCACAGATACGCAGTATTTT. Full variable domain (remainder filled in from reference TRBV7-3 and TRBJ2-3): GAGVSQTPSNKVTEKGKYVELRCDPISGHTALYWYRQSLGQGPEFLIYFQGTGAADDSGLPNDRFFAVRPEGSVSTLKIQRTERGDSAVYLCASSPWSTGTGTDTQYFGPGTRLTVL.

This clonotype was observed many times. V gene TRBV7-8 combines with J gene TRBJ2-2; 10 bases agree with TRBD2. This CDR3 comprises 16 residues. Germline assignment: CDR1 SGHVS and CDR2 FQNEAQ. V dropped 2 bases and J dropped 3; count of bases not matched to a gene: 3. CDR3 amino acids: CASSLIAGGYTGELFF. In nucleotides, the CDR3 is TGTGCCAGCAGCTTAATAGCGGGAGGTTACACCGGGGAGCTGTTTTTT.

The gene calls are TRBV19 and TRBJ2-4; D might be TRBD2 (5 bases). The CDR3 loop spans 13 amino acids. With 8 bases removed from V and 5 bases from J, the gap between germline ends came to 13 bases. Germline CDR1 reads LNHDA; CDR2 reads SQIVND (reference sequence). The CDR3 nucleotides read TGTGCCAGTGAGTCCAGCGGAGAAAACATTCAGTACTTC. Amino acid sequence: CASESSGENIQYF.

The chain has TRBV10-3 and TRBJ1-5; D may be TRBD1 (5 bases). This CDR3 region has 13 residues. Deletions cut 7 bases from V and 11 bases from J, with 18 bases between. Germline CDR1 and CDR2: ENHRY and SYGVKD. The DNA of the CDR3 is TGTGCCATCACCCCCCGGGACGGAGAGACCCAGCATTTT. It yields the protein CAITPRDGETQHF.

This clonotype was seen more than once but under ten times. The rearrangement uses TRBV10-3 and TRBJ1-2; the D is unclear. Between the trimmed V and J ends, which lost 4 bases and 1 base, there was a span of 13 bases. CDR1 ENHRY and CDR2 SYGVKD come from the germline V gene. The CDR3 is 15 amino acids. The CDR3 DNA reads TGTGCCATCAGTGTTCTACAGACCCGTAACTATGGCTACACCTTC. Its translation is CAISVLQTRNYGYTF.